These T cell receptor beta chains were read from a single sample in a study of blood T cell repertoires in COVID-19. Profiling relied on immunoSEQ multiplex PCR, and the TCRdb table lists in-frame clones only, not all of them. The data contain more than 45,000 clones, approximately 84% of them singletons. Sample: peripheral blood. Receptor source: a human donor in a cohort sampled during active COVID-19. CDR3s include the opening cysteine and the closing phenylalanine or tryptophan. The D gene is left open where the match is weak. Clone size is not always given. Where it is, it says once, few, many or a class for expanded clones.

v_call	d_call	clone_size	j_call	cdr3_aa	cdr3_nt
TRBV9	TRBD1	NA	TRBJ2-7	CASSAGDRAGGEQYF	TGTGCCAGCAGCGCCGGGGACAGGGCTGGTGGAGAGCAGTACTTC
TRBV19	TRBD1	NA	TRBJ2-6	CASRTGDSSGANVLTF	TGTGCCAGTAGGACAGGGGACAGCTCTGGGGCCAACGTCCTGACTTTC
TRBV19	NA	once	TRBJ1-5	CASRSGDQPQHF	TGTGCCAGTAGGTCAGGGGATCAGCCCCAGCATTTT
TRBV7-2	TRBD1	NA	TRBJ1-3	CASSFSGGFGGNTIYF	TGTGCCAGCAGCTTCTCAGGGGGCTTTGGGGGAAACACCATATATTTT
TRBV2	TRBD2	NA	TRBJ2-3	CASSVLAGSTDTQYF	TGTGCCAGCAGTGTACTAGCGGGGTCAACAGATACGCAGTATTTT
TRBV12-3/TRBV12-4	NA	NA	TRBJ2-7	CASAGQAESEQYF	TGTGCCAGCGCGGGGCAGGCCGAGTCTGAGCAGTACTTC
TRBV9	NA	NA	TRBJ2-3	CASSVVGAGTDTQYF	TGTGCCAGCAGCGTAGTTGGGGCCGGCACAGATACGCAGTATTTT
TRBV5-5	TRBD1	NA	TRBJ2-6	CASSSGKTGTPSGANVLTF	TGTGCCAGCAGCTCGGGTAAGACAGGGACCCCATCTGGGGCCAACGTCCTGACTTTC
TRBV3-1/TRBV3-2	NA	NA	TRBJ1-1	CASSSIVDSHTEAFF	TGTGCCAGCAGCTCAATCGTCGACAGTCACACTGAAGCTTTCTTT
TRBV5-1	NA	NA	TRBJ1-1	CASSFSAGGNTEAFF	TGCGCCAGCAGCTTCTCCGCCGGAGGGAACACTGAAGCTTTCTTT
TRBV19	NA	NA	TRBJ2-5	CASSKPTGQETQYF	TGTGCCAGTAGTAAACCGACAGGACAAGAGACCCAGTACTTC
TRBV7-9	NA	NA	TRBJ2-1	CASSLNGVEQFF	TGTGCCAGCAGCCTCAACGGGGTGGAGCAGTTCTTC
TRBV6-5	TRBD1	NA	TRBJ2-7	CASSLDRVDEQYF	TGTGCCAGCAGTTTAGACAGGGTGGACGAGCAGTACTTC
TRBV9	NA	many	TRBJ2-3	CASSLGAPSTDTQYF	TGTGCCAGCAGCCTAGGGGCCCCTAGCACAGATACGCAGTATTTT
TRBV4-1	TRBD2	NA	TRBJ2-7	CASSQSPSGGAYEQYF	TGCGCCAGCAGCCAGTCACCTAGCGGGGGGGCCTACGAGCAGTACTTC
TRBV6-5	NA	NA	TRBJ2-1	CASSYGRAGYNEQFF	TGTGCCAGCAGTTATGGGCGCGCGGGTTACAATGAGCAGTTCTTC
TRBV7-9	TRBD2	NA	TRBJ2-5	CASSFGGRAVETQYF	TGTGCCAGCAGCTTCGGCGGGAGGGCCGTAGAGACCCAGTACTTC
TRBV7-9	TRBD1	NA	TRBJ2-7	CASSSPGRGRFYEQYF	TGTGCCAGCAGCTCCCCCGGAAGGGGGCGGTTCTACGAGCAGTACTTC
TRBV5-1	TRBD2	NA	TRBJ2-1	CASSLGYLAGVSEQFF	TGCGCCAGCAGCTTGGGATATCTAGCGGGAGTTAGTGAGCAGTTCTTC
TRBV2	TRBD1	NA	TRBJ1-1	CASIRGGTANTEAFF	TGTGCCAGCATTAGAGGGGGCACTGCCAACACTGAAGCTTTCTTT
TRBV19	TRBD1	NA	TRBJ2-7	CASSPDRAITAQYF	TGTGCCAGTAGTCCGGACAGGGCTATAACGGCGCAGTACTTC
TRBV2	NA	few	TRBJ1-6	CARRQGRHSPLHF	TGTGCCAGACGGCAGGGGAGACACTCACCCCTCCACTTT
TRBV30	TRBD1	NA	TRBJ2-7	CAWSVGQGSYEQYF	TGTGCCTGGAGTGTAGGACAGGGTTCCTACGAGCAGTACTTC
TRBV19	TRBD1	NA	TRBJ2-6	CASSMDRQGGGSGANVLTF	TGTGCCAGTAGTATGGACCGACAGGGCGGTGGTTCTGGGGCCAACGTCCTGACTTTC
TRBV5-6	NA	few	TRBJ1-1	CASSIGALNTEAFF	TGTGCCAGCAGTATAGGGGCGTTAAACACTGAAGCTTTCTTT
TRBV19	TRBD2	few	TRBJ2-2	CASGAPGGRGTGELFF	TGTGCCAGCGGAGCCCCGGGGGGACGGGGTACCGGGGAGCTGTTTTTT
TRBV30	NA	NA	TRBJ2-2	CAWSNPRRGRAGELFF	TGTGCCTGGAGTAACCCGCGGAGGGGACGTGCCGGGGAGCTGTTTTTT
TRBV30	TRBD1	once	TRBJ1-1	CAWSGQANTEAFF	TGTGCCTGGTCGGGACAGGCTAACACTGAAGCTTTCTTT
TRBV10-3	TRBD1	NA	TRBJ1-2	CAISEAEGGRRGYTF	TGTGCCATCAGTGAGGCGGAAGGGGGCAGGAGGGGCTACACCTTC
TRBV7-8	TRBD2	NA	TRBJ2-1	CASSSKRREVRENEQFF	TGTGCCAGCAGCTCTAAACGGCGGGAGGTCAGGGAGAATGAGCAGTTCTTC
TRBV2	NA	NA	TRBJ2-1	CASTVRVGASPSNNEQFF	TGTGCCAGCACAGTGAGGGTCGGTGCTAGCCCGTCAAACAATGAGCAGTTCTTC
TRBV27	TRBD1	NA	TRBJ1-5	CASSAGGSIQPQHF	TGTGCCAGCAGTGCAGGGGGAAGTATTCAGCCCCAGCATTTT
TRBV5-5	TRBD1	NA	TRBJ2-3	CASSPGQAITDTQYF	TGTGCCAGCAGCCCCGGACAGGCGATAACAGATACGCAGTATTTT
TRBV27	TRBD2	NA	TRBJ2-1	CASSSPELAGEVNEQFF	TGTGCCAGCAGTTCCCCCGAACTAGCGGGAGAGGTCAATGAGCAGTTCTTC
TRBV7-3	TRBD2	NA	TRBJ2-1	CASSLGTSGNEQFF	TGTGCCAGCAGCTTAGGGACTAGCGGCAATGAGCAGTTCTTC
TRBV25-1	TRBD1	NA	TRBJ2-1	CASSDPRTGQGNEQFF	TGTGCCAGCAGTGACCCTAGGACGGGACAGGGAAATGAGCAGTTCTTC
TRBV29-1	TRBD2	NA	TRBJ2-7	CSVATGTSGRYEQYF	TGCAGCGTTGCAACCGGGACTAGCGGCCGATACGAGCAGTACTTC
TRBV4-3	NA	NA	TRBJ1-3	CASSQDRGGNTIYF	TGCGCCAGCAGCCAAGACAGGGGCGGAAACACCATATATTTT
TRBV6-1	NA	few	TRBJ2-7	CASSAINPGLRGYEQYF	TGTGCCAGCAGTGCGATCAACCCCGGACTACGGGGCTACGAGCAGTACTTC
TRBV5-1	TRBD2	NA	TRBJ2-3	CASSRRTSGGNTQYF	TGCGCCAGCAGCCGACGGACTAGCGGGGGAAATACGCAGTATTTT
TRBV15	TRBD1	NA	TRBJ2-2	CATSGDRVDGELFF	TGTGCCACCAGCGGGGACAGGGTGGACGGGGAGCTGTTTTTT
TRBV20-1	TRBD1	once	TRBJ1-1	CSASLGTGGTEAFF	TGCAGTGCTAGTCTCGGGACAGGCGGAACTGAAGCTTTCTTT
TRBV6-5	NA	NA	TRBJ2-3	CASSPGTTSTDTQYF	TGTGCCAGCAGTCCCGGGACAACTAGCACAGATACGCAGTATTTT
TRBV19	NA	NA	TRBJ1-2	CASSMGRERYGYTF	TGTGCCAGTAGTATGGGCAGGGAAAGGTATGGCTACACCTTC
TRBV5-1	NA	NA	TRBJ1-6	CASSFGGVSPLHF	TGCGCCAGCAGCTTTGGAGGGGTTTCACCCCTCCACTTT
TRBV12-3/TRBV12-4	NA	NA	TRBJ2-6	CASGHSGANVLTF	TGTGCCAGCGGGCACTCTGGGGCCAACGTCCTGACTTTC
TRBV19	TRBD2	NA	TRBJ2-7	CASSTSGLADEQYF	TGTGCCAGTAGCACTTCCGGACTAGCGGACGAGCAGTACTTC
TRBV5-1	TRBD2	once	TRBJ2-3	CASSLKPSGGAGDDTQYF	TGCGCCAGCAGCTTGAAACCTAGCGGGGGGGCAGGAGATGATACGCAGTATTTT
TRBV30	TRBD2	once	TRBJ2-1	CAWQRDVYNEQFF	TGTGCCTGGCAGCGGGACGTGTACAATGAGCAGTTCTTC
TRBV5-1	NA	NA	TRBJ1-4	CASSRGGSEKLFF	TGCGCCAGCAGCCGAGGGGGTAGTGAAAAACTGTTTTTT
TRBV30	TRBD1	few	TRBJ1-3	CAWSGDRATGNTIYF	TGTGCCTGGAGTGGTGACAGGGCCACTGGAAACACCATATATTTT
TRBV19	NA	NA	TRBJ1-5	CASSISGLQASQPQHF	TGTGCCAGTAGTATCAGCGGACTTCAAGCGAGCCAGCCCCAGCATTTT
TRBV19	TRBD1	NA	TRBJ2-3	CASRDRGGTDTQYF	TGTGCCAGTAGGGACAGGGGTGGCACAGATACGCAGTATTTT